The 26 T cell receptor beta chains below were found in one sample sequenced in a study of shared clonotypes between healthy human individuals. Sequenced by immunoSEQ multiplex PCR; TCRdb stores in-frame clones only, minus some. The sample lists 1.5 million to 1.9 million clones, around 98% seen once, with less than 0.55% in the top ten. The source material was naive CD4+ T cells sorted from blood. The subset denotes: CD45RA+ positively selected. Receptor source: a man aged 30-40 years in good health.

The V gene is TRBV7-6, the J gene TRBJ2-3; perhaps TRBD1 as D (7 bases). The germline V gene encodes CDR1 SGHVS and CDR2 FNYEAQ. Trimming pared 1 base from V and 4 bases from J, leaving 15 bases between. This CDR3 contains 16 residues. CDR3 loop: CASSLGPGGSSDTQYF. DNA of the CDR3: TGTGCCAGCAGCTTAGGGCCAGGGGGGAGTTCAGATACGCAGTATTTT.

This chain connects TRBV5-4 to TRBJ2-5; D possibly corresponds to TRBD2 (6 bases). CDR3 length: 13 residues. With 4 bases removed from V and 5 bases from J, the gap between germline ends came to 12 bases. Germline CDR1 and CDR2: SGHNT and YYREEE (reference sequence). This CDR3 reads CASSLGGFETQYF. The CDR3 DNA reads as TGTGCCAGCAGCCTGGGGGGATTTGAGACCCAGTACTTC.

The chain couples TRBV14 to TRBJ2-7, with TRBD1 matching over 9 bases. V lost 0 bases to trimming and J lost 4 bases; unmatched junction nucleotides: 10. The V gene's germline CDR1 is SGHDN and CDR2 FVKESK. This CDR3 region has 17 residues. The CDR3 region has the DNA TGTGCCAGCAGCCAAGATCGGGACTGGACAGGGGTGTACGAGCAGTACTTC. Translation gives CASSQDRDWTGVYEQYF. The full variable domain, rest sourced from reference TRBV14 and TRBJ2-7, is EAGVTQFPSHSVIEKGQTVTLRCDPISGHDNLYWYRRVMGKEIKFLLHFVKESKQDESGMPNNRFLAERTGGTYSTLKVQPAELEDSGVYFCASSQDRDWTGVYEQYFGPGTRLTVT.

The chain has TRBV5-4 and TRBJ1-2; D remains unclear. The CDR3 is made up of 15 amino acids. CDR1 and CDR2 from the germline V gene are SGHNT and YYREEE (reference sequence). Trimming removed 5 bases at V and 0 bases at J, with 14 bases between. The CDR3 sequence: CASRQSRESNYGYTF. The CDR3 DNA sequence: TGTGCCAGCAGACAATCCAGAGAGTCTAACTATGGCTACACCTTC.

The rearrangement links TRBV18 to TRBJ1-2, with D unclear. Trimming left V 1 base short and J 3 bases short, with 12 bases between. CDR3 length equals 15 residues. Germline CDR1 and CDR2: KGHSH and LQKENI. This CDR3 reads CASSPLSPGDYGYTF. CDR3 nucleotides: TGTGCCAGCTCACCACTCTCTCCCGGCGACTATGGCTACACCTTC.

The chain recombines TRBV7-9 with TRBJ1-1; D uncertain. CDR1 is SEHNR and CDR2 is FQNEAQ in the germline V gene (reference sequence). This CDR3 contains 10 residues. Trimming took off 11 bases at V and 7 bases at J, with 11 bases between the two ends. CDR3 residues: CAHSGSEAFF. DNA for the CDR3: TGTGCCCATTCGGGCAGTGAAGCTTTCTTT.

The chain employs TRBV15 and TRBJ2-5, with 7 bases identical to TRBD2. V shed 1 base, J shed 2 bases, and the junction held 7 bases outside the gene matches. This CDR3 contains 16 residues. Per germline, CDR1 LNHNV and CDR2 YYDKDF (reference sequence). CDR3 in amino acids: CATSRGSGREQETQYF. CDR3 sequence (DNA): TGTGCCACCAGCAGAGGTTCAGGGAGGGAACAAGAGACCCAGTACTTC.

This clone showed up just a few times. The chain employs TRBV7-9 and TRBJ1-5; 8 bases match TRBD1. CDR1 is SEHNR, CDR2 FQNEAQ, per germline (reference sequence). V was clipped by 4 bases and J by 2 bases; unmatched bases: 4. This CDR3 has 15 residues. CDR3 nucleotide sequence: TGTGCCAGCAGCTCAGAGACAGGGGGCAATCAGCCCCAGCATTTT. It translates to CASSSETGGNQPQHF.

The V gene is TRBV25-1, the J gene TRBJ2-2, with a weak D call TRBD1 (6 bases). V dropped 1 base and J dropped 2 bases, with 8 bases sitting between them. Germline-derived CDR1 and CDR2 are MGHDK and SYGVNS. The CDR3 is made up of 15 amino acids. CDR3 nucleotides: TGTGCCAGCAGTGAATCAGGGGCCAACACCGGGGAGCTGTTTTTT. It specifies CASSESGANTGELFF.

J is TRBJ2-1 and V is TRBV4-3; D is unclear. V lost 3 bases to trimming and J lost 7 bases, with 13 bases between them. This CDR3 region has 14 residues. Germline CDR1 is LGHNA and CDR2 is YSLEER. The CDR3, as DNA: TGCGCCAGCAGCCAGCCCGGAACGAGAAATGAGCAGTTCTTC. Its protein product is CASSQPGTRNEQFF.

V gene TRBV4-3 combines with J gene TRBJ2-1; maybe TRBD2 (5 bases). This CDR3 has 19 amino acids. With 4 bases removed from V and 6 bases from J, the gap between germline ends came to 28 bases. From germline, CDR1 is LGHNA and CDR2 YSLEER. The CDR3 DNA sequence: TGCGCCAGCAGCCTATCCCCAGCCCCTCTAGAGAAGGCGGGCAATGAGCAGTTCTTC. Protein sequence: CASSLSPAPLEKAGNEQFF.

This chain uses TRBV7-2 with TRBJ1-4, with D tentatively TRBD1 (6 bases). This CDR3 contains 14 residues. V lost 6 bases to trimming and J lost 8 bases, with 16 bases between them. Germline CDR1 reads SGHTA; CDR2 reads FQGNSA. The CDR3 DNA reads TGTGCCAGCAGGCCAGGGGAAGGGAGAGAAAAACTGTTTTTT. Protein product: CASRPGEGREKLFF.

The chain couples TRBV28 to TRBJ2-1, with D perhaps given as TRBD1 or TRBD2 (5 bases each). The CDR3 runs 11 residues. CDR1 is MDHEN and CDR2 is SYDVKM in the germline V gene. V lost 8 bases, J lost 9 bases, and 11 bases lay in between. This CDR3 is CASGAEGEQFF. The CDR3, as DNA: TGTGCCAGCGGGGCTGAGGGTGAGCAGTTCTTC.

V and J are TRBV5-4 and TRBJ2-1, with TRBD2 identical over 8 bases. There are 16 residues in the CDR3. The V gene end was trimmed by 4 bases and the J gene end by 1 base; junction bases not matched to a gene: 7. CDR1 SGHNT and CDR2 YYREEE come from the germline V gene (reference sequence). Here the CDR3 DNA reads TGTGCCAGCAGCGGCGGCGGGAGGCAGTCCTACAATGAGCAGTTCTTC. This codes for CASSGGGRQSYNEQFF. Based on the CDR3 plus reference TRBV5-4 and TRBJ2-1, the full variable domain is ETGVTQSPTHLIKTRGQQVTLRCSSQSGHNTVSWYQQALGQGPQFIFQYYREEENGRGNFPPRFSGLQFPNYSSELNVNALELDDSALYLCASSGGGRQSYNEQFFGPGTRLTVL.

This chain links TRBV7-2 with TRBJ2-7; the D gene is possibly TRBD2 (5 bases). The ends were cut back, 5 bases at V and 1 base at J, with 15 bases in the middle. The CDR3 spans 15 residues. Per the germline V gene, CDR1 is SGHTA and CDR2 is FQGNSA. CDR3 bases: TGTGCCAGCAGCCAGGACTTATCTCGATCCTACGAGCAGTACTTC. Encoded protein: CASSQDLSRSYEQYF.

A word on this clone: Other DNA sequences in this specimen translate into the identical CDR3. The J gene is TRBJ1-5, the V gene TRBV6-1, with 7 nucleotides matching TRBD1. CDR1 is MNHNS and CDR2 is SASEGT in the germline V gene. The CDR3 contains 13 residues. J was trimmed by 7 bases and V by 6 bases; bases with no gene match: 6. The DNA for the CDR3 is TGTGCCAGCAGCGAGGGGGCCCGGCAGCCCCAGCATTTT. Amino acid sequence: CASSEGARQPQHF.

The chain employs TRBV5-1 and TRBJ1-4; D is unclear. CDR1 is SGHRS, CDR2 YFSETQ, per germline. V lost 1 base and J lost 7, with 8 bases in between. The CDR3 contains 13 residues. The CDR3 DNA follows: TGCGCCAGCAGCTTGAGTGCTACTGAAAAACTGTTTTTT. It specifies CASSLSATEKLFF. Filled out from reference TRBV5-1 and TRBJ1-4, the complete variable domain reads KAGVTQTPRYLIKTRGQQVTLSCSPISGHRSVSWYQQTPGQGLQFLFEYFSETQRNKGNFPGRFSGRQFSNSRSEMNVSTLELGDSALYLCASSLSATEKLFFGSGTQLSVL.

The genes are TRBV7-2 and TRBJ2-1, with 9 bases aligning to TRBD2. The CDR3 is 16 amino acids. Germline lookup yields CDR1 SGHTA and CDR2 FQGNSA. Trimming cost V 0 bases and J 7 bases; bases outside gene matches: 7. For the CDR3, the DNA is TGTGCCAGCAGCTTAGCCGGGACTAGCCCCTTTAATGAGCAGTTCTTC. This codes for CASSLAGTSPFNEQFF.

The V and J genes are TRBV9 and TRBJ2-5; 11 bases line up with TRBD2. This CDR3 region has 16 residues. Germline assignment: CDR1 SGDLS and CDR2 YYNGEE. V shed 3 bases and J 2 bases; nucleotides not matched to a gene: 6. CDR3 loop: CASSAGTSGVQETQYF. DNA for the CDR3: TGTGCCAGCAGCGCCGGGACTAGCGGAGTTCAAGAGACCCAGTACTTC.

The chain carries TRBV10-3 and TRBJ2-7; TRBD2 matches at 12 bases. Germline V gene sequence: CDR1 ENHRY, CDR2 SYGVKD. The length of the CDR3 is 16 residues. The J segment lost 3 bases and the V segment lost 2 bases, leaving 5 bases of the junction unmatched. CDR3 nucleotide sequence: TGTGCCATCAGTGAGACCAGGACTAGCGGGATCTACGAGCAGTACTTC. It is translated as CAISETRTSGIYEQYF.

CDR3 region: CAISVQGRPGNTIYF. CDR3 sequence (DNA): TGTGCCATCAGTGTACAGGGCCGACCTGGAAACACCATATATTTT. The rearrangement links TRBV10-3 to TRBJ1-3; D is possibly TRBD1 (6 bases). The CDR3 length is 15 residues. The V gene's germline CDR1 is ENHRY and CDR2 SYGVKD. The ends were cut back, 4 bases at V and 2 bases at J, with 12 bases in the middle.

The chain joins TRBV5-6 to TRBJ2-7; D could derive from TRBD1 or TRBD2 (5 bases each). CDR1 is SGHDT, CDR2 YYEEEE, per germline. V dropped 3 bases and J dropped 6 bases, with 25 bases sitting between them. The CDR3 runs 17 residues. The CDR3 sequence is CASSWGLRRDRLGEQYF. Written as DNA, the CDR3 is TGTGCCAGCAGCTGGGGCCTACGTCGGGACCGCCTAGGCGAGCAGTACTTC.

This rearrangement joins TRBV7-9 to TRBJ2-5; no reliable D call. The V end was cut by 4 bases, the J end by 3 bases, with 6 bases between. The germline V gene has CDR1 SEHNR and CDR2 FQNEAQ (reference sequence). CDR3 length: 12 amino acids. The CDR3 region is CASSSTEETQYF. Here the CDR3 DNA reads TGTGCCAGCAGCTCGACGGAAGAGACCCAGTACTTC.

V and J are TRBV15 and TRBJ2-1, with 15 bases matching TRBD2. Germline V gene lookup returns CDR1 LNHNV and CDR2 YYDKDF (reference sequence). There are 21 residues in the CDR3. The V segment lost 6 bases and the J segment 5 bases; nucleotides outside the gene matches: 20. CDR3 amino acids: CATRVRGPGLAGGPNDNEQFF. DNA of the CDR3: TGTGCCACCAGGGTCCGAGGACCGGGACTAGCGGGAGGACCTAACGACAATGAGCAGTTCTTC. Full variable domain (remainder filled in from reference TRBV15 and TRBJ2-1): DAMVIQNPRYQVTQFGKPVTLSCSQTLNHNVMYWYQQKSSQAPKLLFHYYDKDFNNEADTPDNFQSRRPNTSFCFLDIRSPGLGDTAMYLCATRVRGPGLAGGPNDNEQFFGPGTRLTVL.

Of note for this clone: Since a much larger clone is just one base distant, this may be a read error. Other DNA sequences from this sample encode an identical CDR3 as well. CDR3 sequence: CASILNTEAFF. The CDR3 DNA reads as TGTGCCAGCATTTTGAACACTGAAGCTTTCTTT. V gene TRBV2 combines with J gene TRBJ1-1; D uncertain. CDR1 is SNHLY, CDR2 FYNNEI, per germline. V was cut by 7 bases and J by 0 bases, with 3 bases left in between. CDR3 size: 11 residues. Drawing the rest from reference TRBV2 and TRBJ1-1, the complete variable domain is EPEVTQTPSHQVTQMGQEVILRCVPISNHLYFYWYRQILGQKVEFLVSFYNNEISEKSEIFDDQFSVERPDGSNFTLKIRSTKLEDSAMYFCASILNTEAFFGQGTRLTVV.

The chain is built from TRBV7-6 and TRBJ1-5; D unresolved. Germline-derived CDR1 and CDR2 are SGHVS and FNYEAQ. Trimming pared 5 bases from V and 3 bases from J, leaving 14 bases between. This CDR3 has 15 amino acids. The CDR3 nucleotides are TGTGCCAGCAGCGTTAACCGGGATCTCAATCAGCCCCAGCATTTT. Its translation is CASSVNRDLNQPQHF.